This T cell receptor beta chain was sequenced in a study of shared clonotypes between healthy human individuals. Concerning this clone: The antigen remains undetermined.

Germline V gives CDR1 SGHAT, CDR2 FQNNGV. V lost 5 bases to trimming and J lost 5 bases, with 12 bases between them. This CDR3 contains 13 residues. Study-level points and caveats: Estimated clonotype richness was generally higher in naive than memory subsets. Expectations were that clonotype sharing among donors would be affected by sequencing depth.

Authors' methods: In the immunoSEQ data, sequences were junction-only and lacked quality scores, so filtering differed. The protocol was immunoSEQ multiplex PCR, while the TCRdb copy is restricted to in-frame clones and leaves out a portion. V and J calls and clone size are those listed in that table; D and trimming were worked out from the DNA. The data hold around 720,000 clones, with around three quarters observed a single time. In the CD4+ fraction, cells were divided into CD45RA+ naive and CD45RA-negative memory subsets. The specimen was memory CD4+ T cells sorted from blood. The subset: CD45RA-negative fraction. The receptor was derived from a woman in her thirties in good health. This rearrangement joins TRBV11-2 to TRBJ2-5, with unresolved D. The CDR3 nucleotides are TGTGCCAGCAGCCCCCCCGGGCTGGAGACCCAGTACTTC. It specifies CASSPPGLETQYF.